A single sample gave rise to the 9 T cell receptor beta chains below, sequenced in a study of cytomegalovirus exposure and HLA in healthy donors. The PCR was carried out with 60 Vbeta primers and 13 Jbeta primers. The repertoire was sequenced with immunoSEQ multiplex PCR; TCRdb's copy has only in-frame clones and lacks some. This table holds roughly 140,000 clones, around 72% found once. The source material was PBMCs. The receptors derive from a man between 35 and 55 years old in good health and CMV-seronegative.

As DNA, the CDR3 is TGTGCCACCAGCTCCCGGAGGCCGGAGGCCGGGGAGCTGTTTTTT. Its translation: CATSSRRPEAGELFF. The chain joins TRBV15 to TRBJ2-2; possibly TRBD2 for D (5 bases). Germline CDR1 reads LNHNV; CDR2 reads YYDKDF (reference sequence). V lost 5 bases and J lost 6, with 16 bases in between. The CDR3 extends over 15 amino acids.

The chain recombines TRBV5-1 with TRBJ1-1, with TRBD1 identical over 9 bases. The CDR3 has 18 residues. CDR1 is SGHRS, CDR2 YFSETQ, per germline. V trimming: 2 bases; J trimming: 2 bases; junction bases outside the gene matches: 13. DNA of the CDR3: TGCGCCAGCAGCTTCTCAGTCGCGGGACAGGGACGAAACACTGAAGCTTTCTTT. This gives the protein CASSFSVAGQGRNTEAFF.

The chain joins TRBV27 to TRBJ1-1; D is uncertain. The length of the CDR3 is 14 residues. Looked up from germline, CDR1 is MNHEY and CDR2 is SMNVEV (reference sequence). V was trimmed by 2 bases and J by 1 base, leaving 8 bases between them. The CDR3 is CASSLTSRNTEAFF. CDR3 nucleotide sequence: TGTGCCAGCAGTTTAACCTCGAGGAACACTGAAGCTTTCTTT.

The chain has TRBV15 and TRBJ2-7, with TRBD2 identical over 8 bases. CDR1 is LNHNV and CDR2 is YYDKDF in the germline V gene (reference sequence). J was trimmed by 0 bases and V by 5 bases; bases with no gene match: 6. This CDR3 has 15 residues. The CDR3 reads CATSWTGGGSYEQYF. Written as DNA, the CDR3 is TGTGCCACCAGCTGGACCGGGGGGGGCTCCTACGAGCAGTACTTC.

The V call is TRBV6-1, the J call TRBJ2-7; the match to TRBD1 covers 9 bases. J was trimmed by 5 bases and V by 2 bases; bases with no gene match: 7. The CDR3 is 15 amino acids. Germline values: CDR1 MNHNS, CDR2 SASEGT. The CDR3 reads CASSELDRGIDEQYF. The CDR3 coding sequence is TGTGCCAGCAGTGAACTCGACAGGGGGATAGACGAGCAGTACTTC.

The chain combines TRBV6-5 with TRBJ1-5; no reliable D call. Germline CDR1 is MNHEY and CDR2 is SVGAGI. The CDR3 has 12 amino acids. The V and J ends lost 5 bases and 6 bases respectively, with 8 bases between them. The DNA of the CDR3 is TGTGCCAGCAGTCCCCTCGGTCAGCCCCAGCATTTT. Protein product: CASSPLGQPQHF.

About this clone itself: At one boundary the junction diverges from the germline segment, which might be a read error. The V call is TRBV7-9, the J call TRBJ1-5; 7 bases are a match to TRBD1. Looked up from germline, CDR1 is SEHNR and CDR2 is FQNEAQ (reference sequence). The CDR3 sequence is 13 residues long. The CDR3 nucleotides are TGTTCCAGCAGCTTTGACAGGGCCCAGCCCCAGCATTTT. Translated, it gives CSSSFDRAQPQHF.

In this sample, this clone turned up a few times. This chain links TRBV27 with TRBJ2-1; 8 bases align to TRBD1. J was trimmed by 4 bases and V by 4 bases; bases with no gene match: 6. The V gene's germline CDR1 is MNHEY and CDR2 SMNVEV (reference sequence). The length of the CDR3 is 15 residues. CDR3 sequence (DNA): TGTGCCAGCAGTTCGGGACAGGAAACTTACAATGAGCAGTTCTTC. It encodes CASSSGQETYNEQFF.

This clone has just a few counts. The chain uses TRBV7-2 and TRBJ2-5; 7 bases map to TRBD2. Germline loops: CDR1 SGHTA, CDR2 FQGNSA. Trimming at V came to 5 bases and at J to 2 bases, leaving 5 bases not matched to a gene. This CDR3 contains 14 residues. The CDR3 protein is CASSRSGAQETQYF. The CDR3 DNA follows: TGTGCCAGCAGCCGGAGCGGGGCGCAAGAGACCCAGTACTTC.